The sequence of this T cell receptor (beta chain) was determined in a study of shared clonotypes between healthy human individuals. The unsorted samples had 100 million or so PBMCs used for genomic DNA. Unsorted PBMC DNA was run through sequencing on ten immunoSEQ deep assay plates. Using immunoSEQ multiplex PCR, the repertoire was profiled, and TCRdb retains in-frame clones only, with some absent. The repertoire holds around 530,000 clones, with around 78% as singletons. Germline loops: CDR1 SQVTM, CDR2 ANQGSEA. This CDR3 spans 11 amino acids. The V end lost 1 base, the J end lost 10 bases, and 8 bases lay between the germline ends.

The clonotype was recovered from a woman in her 40s in good health. Some clones in this sample may be carry-over from other donors' samples. J is TRBJ2-1 and V is TRBV29-1; tentatively, D is TRBD1 (5 bases). Sequenced input: PBMCs. CDR3 sequence: CSVEVTVEQFF. As DNA, the CDR3 is TGCAGCGTTGAAGTGACAGTGGAGCAGTTCTTC.